This T cell receptor (beta chain) was sequenced in a study of Graves' ophthalmopathy and Graves' hyperthyroidism. Study-level background: The blood sample was drawn at first diagnosis and before any treatment. Study-level findings and limits: Most thyroid clonotypes with frequency above 0.001 were detected in blood too.

In this sample, this clonotype turned up many times. Its antigen is not known. Clinicians made diagnoses from clinical symptoms, serum thyroxine, TRAb, thyroid ultrasound and orbital computed tomography. The PBMCs had their origin in 10 ml of fresh peripheral blood. Amplification from RNA transcripts yielded the TCR beta CDR3 regions. First-round RT-PCR with HTBI primers preceded a second-round multiplex PCR. TCRdb itself ran the multiplex PCR reads through MiXCR, one entry per CDR3 protein. Of 300,000 to 350,000 distinct CDR3 sequences in the sample, roughly 15% are singletons; the top ten hold 12%. The CDR3 runs 11 residues. Trimming took off 11 bases at V and 3 bases at J, with 10 bases between the two ends. Germline CDR1 LNHDA, CDR2 SQIVND (reference sequence).

Sequencing used peripheral blood. The chain combines TRBV19 with TRBJ2-5; D is unresolved. This sequence originates from an adult man with Graves' ophthalmopathy. Written as DNA, the CDR3 is TGTGCCTCGACTTATAAAGAGACCCAGTACTTC. It specifies CASTYKETQYF.